One and the same sample provided the 7 T cell receptor beta chains below, sequenced in a study of identical twins. TCRdb re-called the 5' RACE reads with MiXCR, one entry per CDR3 protein. The sample records hundreds of thousands of distinct CDR3 sequences, about 20% being singletons. The sample was also linked to a second study, of T cells expressing NK-cell markers.

The specimen was PBMCs. The receptors here all came from a woman younger than 30 in good health.

The V call is TRBV7-9, the J call TRBJ1-2; D unclear. The ends were cut back, 2 bases at V and 0 bases at J, with 13 bases in the middle. Germline V gene data show CDR1 as SEHNR and CDR2 as FQNEAQ (reference sequence). This CDR3 region has 16 residues. The CDR3 bases are TGTGCCAGCAGCTTACGGGGAAAACCCGCTAACTATGGCTACACCTTC. It codes for CASSLRGKPANYGYTF.

CDR3 in DNA: TGTGCCAGCAGTTTTGGCGGGGTCCTGAACACCGGGGAGCTGTTTTTT. Its protein product is CASSFGGVLNTGELFF. The chain has TRBV27 and TRBJ2-2, with D tentatively TRBD2 (6 bases). The V end was cut by 3 bases, the J end by 1 base, with 12 bases between. Looked up from germline, CDR1 is MNHEY and CDR2 is SMNVEV (reference sequence). The CDR3 contains 16 residues.

The rearrangement uses TRBV6-1 and TRBJ2-5, with 15 positions matching TRBD2. Germline CDR1 and CDR2: MNHNS and SASEGT. The junction had 8 bases not matched to a gene; V was cut back by 1 base and J by 5 bases. The length of the CDR3 is 18 residues. The CDR3 protein is CASSEDGLAGGPRETQYF. CDR3 nucleotides: TGTGCCAGCAGTGAAGACGGACTAGCGGGAGGGCCTAGGGAGACCCAGTACTTC.

The rearrangement uses TRBV7-8 and TRBJ2-1; TRBD2 matches at 14 bases. Germline CDR1 is SGHVS and CDR2 is FQNEAQ. The CDR3 spans 14 residues. V lost 6 bases and J lost 8; bases outside the gene matches: 3. CDR3 region: CASRPGLAGDEQFF. CDR3 in DNA: TGTGCCAGCAGACCGGGACTAGCGGGAGATGAGCAGTTCTTC.

This clonotype came up a few times. The rearrangement joins TRBV20-1 to TRBJ2-2; no definite D call. CDR1 DFQATT and CDR2 SNEGSKA come from the germline V gene (reference sequence). V shed 5 bases and J shed 5 bases, with 12 bases lying between them. This CDR3 has 13 amino acids. CDR3 bases: TGCAGTGCTGAACGGGTGGGAACCGGGGAGCTGTTTTTT. Translation: CSAERVGTGELFF.

This clonotype was detected a few times. The J gene is TRBJ2-5, the V gene TRBV18; 8 nucleotides agree with TRBD1. This CDR3 contains 15 residues. With V trimmed by 5 bases and J by 3 bases, 8 bases remained unmatched. Germline CDR1 and CDR2: KGHSH and LQKENI. CDR3 residues: CASSATTGVEETQYF. CDR3 sequence (DNA): TGTGCCAGCTCAGCGACGACAGGGGTTGAAGAGACCCAGTACTTC.

The V and J genes are TRBV20-1 and TRBJ1-1, with unresolved D. The germline gives CDR1 DFQATT, CDR2 SNEGSKA (reference sequence). This CDR3 has 11 residues. CDR3: CSYRSWKEAFF. The DNA of the CDR3 is TGCAGCTACAGATCTTGGAAGGAAGCTTTCTTT.